Listed here are 30 T cell receptor beta chains from one sample, sequenced in a study of blood T cell repertoires in COVID-19. Clones were sequenced by immunoSEQ multiplex PCR, and TCRdb holds only the in-frame ones, with some missing. The sample consists of some 530,000 clones, roughly nine tenths of them appearing once. The material sequenced was PBMCs or T cells enriched from blood (not recorded which). Source of these receptors: a woman in her sixties who had recovered from COVID-19.

The V gene is TRBV24-1, the J gene TRBJ2-7, with TRBD1 identical over 7 bases. The CDR3 is made up of 16 amino acids. The junction had 14 bases not matched to a gene; V was cut back by 6 bases and J by 4 bases. The V gene's germline CDR1 is KGHDR and CDR2 SFDVKD. CDR3 nucleotides: TGTGCCACCAGTACTTCAACAGGGGCTTGTCCTTACGAGCAGTACGTC. Residues: CATSTSTGACPYEQYV.

The chain recombines TRBV5-1 with TRBJ2-2; 13 nucleotides align to TRBD2. With 2 bases clipped from V and 4 bases from J, the junction kept 2 bases outside the gene matches. Per the germline V gene, CDR1 is SGHRS and CDR2 is YFSETQ. This CDR3 spans 16 amino acids. DNA of the CDR3: TGCGCCAGCAGCTTTGGACTAGCGGGGGCCACCGGGGAGCTGTTTTTT. Protein: CASSFGLAGATGELFF.

The V gene is TRBV15, the J gene TRBJ2-1; D gene unclear. The germline CDR1 and CDR2 sequences are LNHNV and YYDKDF (reference sequence). The CDR3 loop spans 14 amino acids. V gave up 0 bases and J gave up 10 bases, with 13 bases separating them. DNA for the CDR3: TGTGCCACCAGCAGAGATTTCGCAGGCGTGGAGCAGTTCTTC. Protein: CATSRDFAGVEQFF.

This chain joins TRBV7-2 and TRBJ2-5; D is possibly TRBD1 (6 bases). The CDR3 is made up of 13 amino acids. CDR1 and CDR2 (germline): SGHTA, FQGNSA. V lost 5 bases and J lost 2, with 9 bases in between. For the CDR3, the DNA is TGTGCCAGCAGCAAAGGACAGCAAGAGACCCAGTACTTC. Protein: CASSKGQQETQYF.

The V gene is TRBV3-1 (or the pseudogene TRBV3-2), the J gene TRBJ1-1; 10 bases are a match to TRBD1. V dropped 4 bases and J dropped 5; count of bases not matched to a gene: 7. Germline assignment: CDR1 LGHDT and CDR2 YNNKEL (reference sequence). There are 15 residues in the CDR3. The CDR3 sequence: CASSPTDRGLTEAFF. CDR3 in DNA: TGTGCCAGCAGCCCTACCGACAGGGGGCTGACTGAAGCTTTCTTT.

The rearrangement links TRBV5-1 to TRBJ1-1; TRBD1 might be the D (6 bases). Germline V gene lookup returns CDR1 SGHRS and CDR2 YFSETQ. V was trimmed by 3 bases and J by 1 base, leaving 10 bases between them. This CDR3 has 14 amino acids. The CDR3 bases are TGCGCCAGCAGCTGGGACACGACGAACACTGAAGCTTTCTTT. Translated: CASSWDTTNTEAFF.

This chain uses TRBV2 with TRBJ2-1; D unresolved. Germline CDR1 reads SNHLY; CDR2 reads FYNNEI. The CDR3 has 11 amino acids. Trimming took off 3 bases at V and 6 bases at J, with 3 bases between the two ends. The CDR3, as DNA: TGTGCCAGCAGTGACCGCAATGAGCAGTTCTTC. It yields the protein CASSDRNEQFF. The complete variable domain, with remaining parts taken from reference TRBV2 and TRBJ2-1, reads EPEVTQTPSHQVTQMGQEVILRCVPISNHLYFYWYRQILGQKVEFLVSFYNNEISEKSEIFDDQFSVERPDGSNFTLKIRSTKLEDSAMYFCASSDRNEQFFGPGTRLTVL.

The rearrangement uses TRBV6-5 and TRBJ1-2; TRBD1 is a possible D gene (5 bases). The CDR3 covers 15 residues. In germline, CDR1 is MNHEY, CDR2 SVGAGI. V was trimmed by 4 bases and J by 6 bases, leaving 18 bases between them. The CDR3 here is CASSSIPWAGDGYTF. CDR3 coding DNA: TGTGCCAGCAGTTCCATCCCTTGGGCGGGGGATGGCTACACCTTC.

The rearrangement links TRBV5-6 to TRBJ1-3, with D uncertain. V was trimmed by 4 bases and J by 0 bases, leaving 11 bases between them. The CDR3 contains 15 residues. The germline V gene encodes CDR1 SGHDT and CDR2 YYEEEE. CDR3 sequence: CASSPWASSGNTIYF. The CDR3 DNA reads TGTGCCAGCAGCCCCTGGGCGAGCTCTGGAAACACCATATATTTT.

V gene TRBV24-1 combines with J gene TRBJ2-3, with a possible D match to TRBD1 (5 bases). This CDR3 spans 14 amino acids. Trimming shortened V by 4 bases and J by 4 bases, and 11 bases separated the two germline ends. CDR1 and CDR2 from the germline V gene are KGHDR and SFDVKD. CDR3 sequence (DNA): TGTGCCACCAGTGACCCCGGACAAGCAGATACGCAGTATTTT. Its translation: CATSDPGQADTQYF.

The chain recombines TRBV24-1 with TRBJ2-1, with 9 bases identical to TRBD2. Germline V gene sequence: CDR1 KGHDR, CDR2 SFDVKD. Trimming at V came to 3 bases and at J to 0 bases, leaving 5 bases not matched to a gene. The CDR3 consists of 17 residues. The DNA of the CDR3 is TGTGCCACCAGTGATAATAGCGGGGGCATCTCCTACAATGAGCAGTTCTTC. This codes for CATSDNSGGISYNEQFF.

This clone appeared a single time. This sequence joins TRBV28 and TRBJ2-3; D unclear. Germline loops: CDR1 MDHEN, CDR2 SYDVKM. The CDR3 spans 16 residues. V was trimmed by 3 bases and J by 8 bases, leaving 21 bases between them. CDR3 DNA: TGTGCCAGCAGTTTCCCCGAGGCCAATCCTCAATCTACGCAGTATTTT. This gives the protein CASSFPEANPQSTQYF.

The J gene is TRBJ1-2, the V gene TRBV3-1 (or the pseudogene TRBV3-2), with D hard to call. Per the germline V gene, CDR1 is LGHDT and CDR2 is YNNKEL (reference sequence). Trimming took 1 base from V and 2 from J, leaving 17 bases between them. The length of the CDR3 is 17 residues. The CDR3 DNA reads as TGTGCCAGCAGCCAAGCGGTCATTCCTTACTCGAACTATGGCTACACCTTC. It codes for CASSQAVIPYSNYGYTF.

The chain has TRBV7-8 and TRBJ1-2, with 7 bases fitting TRBD1. This CDR3 has 13 amino acids. CDR1 is SGHVS and CDR2 is FQNEAQ in the germline V gene. Germline trimming cut 5 bases from V and 4 bases from J; bases unmatched to any gene: 4. DNA of the CDR3: TGTGCCAGCAGCGCGACAGGGATCTATGGCTACACCTTC. It translates to CASSATGIYGYTF.

The chain carries TRBV30 and TRBJ2-7, with D possibly being TRBD1 (6 bases). The germline gives CDR1 GTSNPN, CDR2 SVGIG (reference sequence). Trimming left V 0 bases short and J 0 bases short, with 9 bases between. This CDR3 is built from 14 residues. The DNA of the CDR3 is TGTGCCTGGAGTGTAAAAGGGGGCTCCTACGAGCAGTACGTC. Its translation: CAWSVKGGSYEQYV.

This clone was found once. V and J are TRBV6-5 and TRBJ1-5, with D tentatively TRBD1 (6 bases). Germline V gene lookup returns CDR1 MNHEY and CDR2 SVGAGI. The CDR3 totals 14 residues. Trimming cost V 6 bases and J 7 bases, with 16 bases left between them. The CDR3 nucleotides are TGTGCCAGCAGGAGACTCTACAGGGACCAGCCCCAGCATTTT. Its translation: CASRRLYRDQPQHF.

The chain couples TRBV19 to TRBJ1-5; 9 bases map to TRBD1. CDR1 LNHDA and CDR2 SQIVND come from the germline V gene (reference sequence). The ends lost 2 bases at V and 4 bases at J; junction bases unmatched: 3. The CDR3 runs 15 residues. In nucleotides, the CDR3 is TGTGCCAGTAGTATAAGGGGACAGGGTAATCAGCCCCAGCATTTT. It codes for CASSIRGQGNQPQHF.

CDR3 amino acids: CASTGGQGYGYTF. The CDR3 region has the DNA TGTGCCAGTACCGGGGGACAGGGCTATGGCTACACCTTC. The chain carries TRBV19 and TRBJ1-2, with TRBD1 matching 9 bases. CDR3 length: 13 amino acids. Germline loops: CDR1 LNHDA, CDR2 SQIVND (reference sequence). With 7 bases clipped from V and 4 bases from J, the junction kept 4 bases outside the gene matches.

This chain connects TRBV20-1 to TRBJ2-7; tentatively, D is TRBD2 (5 bases). Deletions cut 3 bases from V and 3 bases from J, with 9 bases between. This CDR3 is built from 12 residues. Germline loops: CDR1 DFQATT, CDR2 SNEGSKA (reference sequence). CDR3 region: CSASARDYEQYF. CDR3 nucleotide sequence: TGCAGTGCTAGTGCTCGGGACTACGAGCAGTACTTC.

The V gene is TRBV7-2, the J gene TRBJ2-2; D may be TRBD1 (6 bases). This CDR3 has 16 residues. V was shortened by 4 bases and J by 0 bases, with 12 bases between the two germline ends. Germline V lookup: CDR1 SGHTA, CDR2 FQGNSA. The CDR3: CASSSGRGANTGELFF. Here the CDR3 DNA reads TGTGCCAGCAGCTCAGGCAGGGGCGCGAACACCGGGGAGCTGTTTTTT. The full variable domain, completed using reference TRBV7-2 and TRBJ2-2, is GAGVSQSPSNKVTEKGKDVELRCDPISGHTALYWYRQSLGQGLEFLIYFQGNSAPDKSGLPSDRFSAERTGGSVSTLTIQRTQQEDSAVYLCASSSGRGANTGELFFGEGSRLTVL.

The rearrangement uses TRBV11-2 and TRBJ1-5; maybe TRBD1 (6 bases). Germline V lookup: CDR1 SGHAT, CDR2 FQNNGV. The V and J ends lost 0 bases and 9 bases respectively, with 15 bases between them. The CDR3 length is 15 residues. CDR3 coding DNA: TGTGCCAGCAGCTTAGACGCAGGGGTGGTGGGGCCCCAGCATTTT. Its translation: CASSLDAGVVGPQHF.

J is TRBJ1-3 and V is TRBV5-4; D remains unclear. With 3 bases removed from V and 0 bases from J, the gap between germline ends came to 10 bases. The CDR3 sequence is 15 residues long. Germline-derived CDR1 and CDR2 are SGHNT and YYREEE (reference sequence). CDR3 region: CASSSSVSSGNTIYF. The CDR3 bases are TGTGCCAGCAGCTCCTCGGTTAGCTCTGGAAACACCATATATTTT.

In its sample, this clone was seen a few times. J is TRBJ1-5 and V is TRBV19, with D uncertain. This CDR3 region has 13 residues. CDR1 is LNHDA and CDR2 is SQIVND in the germline V gene (reference sequence). Trimming pared 3 bases from V and 9 bases from J, leaving 12 bases between. The CDR3 nucleotides read TGTGCCAGTAGTATGAGCCGGGAACTGCCCCAGCATTTT. This gives the protein CASSMSRELPQHF.

Only one count was recorded for this clone. The chain carries TRBV19 and TRBJ1-2, with unresolved D. Germline loops: CDR1 LNHDA, CDR2 SQIVND (reference sequence). Trimming shortened V by 5 bases and J by 4 bases, and 14 bases separated the two germline ends. The CDR3 is made up of 14 amino acids. CDR3 sequence (DNA): TGTGCCAGTAGTGCTCTCGCGGGTCTCTATGGCTACACCTTC. Protein sequence: CASSALAGLYGYTF.

For this clone: The same CDR3 is also encoded by other DNA sequences in this sample. This chain connects TRBV9 to TRBJ1-3; D might be TRBD1 (6 bases). The V gene lost 4 bases and the J gene lost 4 bases, with 9 bases spanning the gap. The CDR3 sequence is 13 residues long. Germline lookup yields CDR1 SGDLS and CDR2 YYNGEE. CDR3 DNA sequence: TGTGCCAGCAGCCTAACAGGGGGAAACACCATATATTTT. Protein sequence: CASSLTGGNTIYF.

This chain joins TRBV5-1 and TRBJ1-1; D is possibly TRBD1 (6 bases). The CDR3 sequence is 15 residues long. Germline V gene lookup returns CDR1 SGHRS and CDR2 YFSETQ. Trimming removed 3 bases from V and 4 bases from J, with 16 bases in between. The chain's CDR3 is CASSWTQGGGTEAFF. CDR3 nucleotide sequence: TGCGCCAGCAGCTGGACACAGGGTGGGGGCACTGAAGCTTTCTTT. Drawing the rest from reference TRBV5-1 and TRBJ1-1, the complete variable domain is KAGVTQTPRYLIKTRGQQVTLSCSPISGHRSVSWYQQTPGQGLQFLFEYFSETQRNKGNFPGRFSGRQFSNSRSEMNVSTLELGDSALYLCASSWTQGGGTEAFFGQGTRLTVV.

This clone was observed a few times. The V and J genes are TRBV9 and TRBJ2-1; D might be TRBD1 (5 bases). Trimming stripped 0 bases from V and 7 bases from J, with 11 bases between. Germline CDR1 SGDLS, CDR2 YYNGEE. There are 14 residues in the CDR3. CDR3 sequence reads: CASSVGEYRNEQFF. The CDR3 DNA sequence: TGTGCCAGCAGCGTAGGCGAGTACAGGAATGAGCAGTTCTTC.

The chain recombines TRBV4-2 with TRBJ2-5; possibly TRBD1 for D (6 bases). This CDR3 has 15 residues. V lost 1 base to trimming and J lost 5 bases, with 14 bases between them. Germline V CDR1 and CDR2: LGHNA, YNFKEQ. CDR3 sequence: CASSQAGLRGETQYF. As DNA, the CDR3 is TGTGCCAGCAGCCAAGCTGGTTTGAGGGGGGAGACCCAGTACTTC.

The chain links TRBV5-6 to TRBJ2-5; TRBD2 matches 9 bases. The CDR3 contains 15 residues. CDR1 and CDR2 from the germline V gene are SGHDT and YYEEEE. Losses at the gene ends were 2 bases for V and 5 bases for J; bases not matched to a gene: 7. CDR3 coding DNA: TGTGCCAGCAGCTTCGGACTAGCGAGAGGGGAGACCCAGTACTTC. Translating gives CASSFGLARGETQYF.

The chain uses TRBV19 and TRBJ1-1; 8 nucleotides align to TRBD1. Germline CDR1 and CDR2: LNHDA and SQIVND (reference sequence). The J segment lost 4 bases and the V segment lost 7 bases, leaving 17 bases of the junction unmatched. The CDR3 sequence is 17 residues long. The CDR3 loop is CASIPGVGQGASTEAFF. The DNA of the CDR3 is TGTGCCAGTATTCCAGGGGTAGGACAGGGAGCGAGCACTGAAGCTTTCTTT.